This T cell receptor (beta chain) was identified during a study of T-cell memory formation after mild COVID-19. cDNA libraries for TCR alpha and TCR beta, carrying sample barcodes and UMIs, came from 5'RACE with constant-segment primers. TCRdb re-analysed the 5' RACE reads in MiXCR, keeping a single row per CDR3 protein. The sample shows roughly 100,000 distinct CDR3 sequences, 9.5% to 15% of them seen only once. Trimming cost V 2 bases and J 4 bases; bases outside gene matches: 10. Germline lookup yields CDR1 SGHVS and CDR2 FQNEAQ. The CDR3 contains 19 residues. Study results and limitations: While clones contracting from day 15 to 85 were balanced between CD4 and CD8, later expanders leaned CD4+.

In the case of this clonotype: Its specificity is unknown.

The source material was PBMCs or a T cell subset sorted from them (not recorded which). This clonotype originated in an adult woman who had mild COVID-19 (a few samples of this study predate the infection). Cell type and time point are not known. The J gene is TRBJ2-1, the V gene TRBV7-8; the match to TRBD2 covers 14 bases. The CDR3 DNA follows: TGTGCCAGCAGCTTACCGGGGACTAGCGGGAGACAGCTTTACAATGAGCAGTTCTTC. As protein: CASSLPGTSGRQLYNEQFF.